This T cell receptor beta chain was identified during a study of blood T cell repertoires in COVID-19. Per the authors' pipeline: Counts of nucleated cells, estimated from reference gene primer amplification, were obtained. Generated by immunoSEQ multiplex PCR, the TCRdb table keeps only in-frame clones and is missing some. The DNA gave D and trimming, while V, J and clone size come from that table. The data hold roughly 250,000 clones, with approximately 80% observed a single time. With 6 bases clipped from V and 6 bases from J, the junction kept 12 bases outside the gene matches. Germline loops: CDR1 LNHDA, CDR2 SQIVND (reference sequence). CDR3 size: 16 residues.

The sequence derives from a woman aged 40 to 50 with active or convalescent COVID-19. The sequenced sample consisted of peripheral blood. The genes are TRBV19 and TRBJ2-2, with 8 bases identical to TRBD1. The CDR3 DNA reads TGTGCCAGTAGGCCGACAGGGGACTTGGGGGCCGGGGAGCTGTTTTTT. Encoded protein: CASRPTGDLGAGELFF.